The clone carrying this T cell receptor (beta chain) was counted between two and nine times. Its cognate antigen is unknown. MiXCR, run by TCRdb on the reads, gives a single entry per CDR3 protein. The sample consists of about 530,000 distinct CDR3 sequences, about 26% of them appearing once. This sample is part of a study of T cell repertoires in cytomegalovirus infection. Study outcomes and limitations: The ex vivo response was dominated by HLA-C-restricted CMV-specific TCR beta clonotypes.

Between the trimmed V and J ends, which lost 3 bases and 5 bases, there was a span of 17 bases. The CDR3 is made up of 15 amino acids. Germline loops: CDR1 SGHDT, CDR2 YYEEEE. The chain recombines TRBV5-6 with TRBJ1-1; D not certain. The sequencing input was PBMCs. The clonotype originates from a human donor in good health (CMV status not recorded). Some clones in this sample may be carry-over from other donors' samples. In DNA form, the CDR3 reads TGTGCCAGCAGCTGGGATGACCGAGGTTGGACTGAAGCTTTCTTT. Translated, it gives CASSWDDRGWTEAFF.